This T cell receptor beta chain was captured by sequencing in a study of blood T cell repertoires in COVID-19. The overall study: Sites in the United States, Italy and Spain provided acute and convalescent COVID-19 samples.

Participant reports of clinical history set cohort assignment. The CDR3 has 12 amino acids. Germline-derived CDR1 and CDR2 are SQVTM and ANQGSEA. V trimming: 8 bases; J trimming: 8 bases; junction bases outside the gene matches: 9. Here immunoSEQ multiplex PCR was the method, and the copy in TCRdb shows in-frame clones only, minus some. The sample contains over 50,000 clones, approximately 80% of which appear only once. This clonotype was sampled from a middle-aged woman with acute COVID-19. The sequenced material came from PBMCs or T cells enriched from blood (not recorded which). The chain combines TRBV29-1 with TRBJ2-5, with 9 nucleotides matching TRBD2. CDR3 nucleotides: TGCAGCATAGTGGCGGGAGGGAAAACCCAGTACTTC. Translated: CSIVAGGKTQYF.